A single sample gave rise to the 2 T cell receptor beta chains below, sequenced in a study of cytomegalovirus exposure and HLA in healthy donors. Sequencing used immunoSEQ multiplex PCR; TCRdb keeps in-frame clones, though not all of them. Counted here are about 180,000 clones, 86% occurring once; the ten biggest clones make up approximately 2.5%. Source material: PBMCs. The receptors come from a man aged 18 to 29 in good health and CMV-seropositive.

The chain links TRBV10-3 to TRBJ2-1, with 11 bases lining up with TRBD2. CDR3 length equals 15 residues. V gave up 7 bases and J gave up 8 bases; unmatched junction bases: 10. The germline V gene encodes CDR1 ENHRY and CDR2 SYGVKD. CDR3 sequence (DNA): TGTGCCATCACCCAGGGACTAGCGGTCCGGGATGAGCAGTTCTTC. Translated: CAITQGLAVRDEQFF.

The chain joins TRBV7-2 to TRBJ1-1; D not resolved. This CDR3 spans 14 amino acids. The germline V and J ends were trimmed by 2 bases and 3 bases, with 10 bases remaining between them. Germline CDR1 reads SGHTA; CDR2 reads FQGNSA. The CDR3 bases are TGTGCCAGCAGCTTATTGGGGAGGGACACTGAAGCTTTCTTT. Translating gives CASSLLGRDTEAFF.